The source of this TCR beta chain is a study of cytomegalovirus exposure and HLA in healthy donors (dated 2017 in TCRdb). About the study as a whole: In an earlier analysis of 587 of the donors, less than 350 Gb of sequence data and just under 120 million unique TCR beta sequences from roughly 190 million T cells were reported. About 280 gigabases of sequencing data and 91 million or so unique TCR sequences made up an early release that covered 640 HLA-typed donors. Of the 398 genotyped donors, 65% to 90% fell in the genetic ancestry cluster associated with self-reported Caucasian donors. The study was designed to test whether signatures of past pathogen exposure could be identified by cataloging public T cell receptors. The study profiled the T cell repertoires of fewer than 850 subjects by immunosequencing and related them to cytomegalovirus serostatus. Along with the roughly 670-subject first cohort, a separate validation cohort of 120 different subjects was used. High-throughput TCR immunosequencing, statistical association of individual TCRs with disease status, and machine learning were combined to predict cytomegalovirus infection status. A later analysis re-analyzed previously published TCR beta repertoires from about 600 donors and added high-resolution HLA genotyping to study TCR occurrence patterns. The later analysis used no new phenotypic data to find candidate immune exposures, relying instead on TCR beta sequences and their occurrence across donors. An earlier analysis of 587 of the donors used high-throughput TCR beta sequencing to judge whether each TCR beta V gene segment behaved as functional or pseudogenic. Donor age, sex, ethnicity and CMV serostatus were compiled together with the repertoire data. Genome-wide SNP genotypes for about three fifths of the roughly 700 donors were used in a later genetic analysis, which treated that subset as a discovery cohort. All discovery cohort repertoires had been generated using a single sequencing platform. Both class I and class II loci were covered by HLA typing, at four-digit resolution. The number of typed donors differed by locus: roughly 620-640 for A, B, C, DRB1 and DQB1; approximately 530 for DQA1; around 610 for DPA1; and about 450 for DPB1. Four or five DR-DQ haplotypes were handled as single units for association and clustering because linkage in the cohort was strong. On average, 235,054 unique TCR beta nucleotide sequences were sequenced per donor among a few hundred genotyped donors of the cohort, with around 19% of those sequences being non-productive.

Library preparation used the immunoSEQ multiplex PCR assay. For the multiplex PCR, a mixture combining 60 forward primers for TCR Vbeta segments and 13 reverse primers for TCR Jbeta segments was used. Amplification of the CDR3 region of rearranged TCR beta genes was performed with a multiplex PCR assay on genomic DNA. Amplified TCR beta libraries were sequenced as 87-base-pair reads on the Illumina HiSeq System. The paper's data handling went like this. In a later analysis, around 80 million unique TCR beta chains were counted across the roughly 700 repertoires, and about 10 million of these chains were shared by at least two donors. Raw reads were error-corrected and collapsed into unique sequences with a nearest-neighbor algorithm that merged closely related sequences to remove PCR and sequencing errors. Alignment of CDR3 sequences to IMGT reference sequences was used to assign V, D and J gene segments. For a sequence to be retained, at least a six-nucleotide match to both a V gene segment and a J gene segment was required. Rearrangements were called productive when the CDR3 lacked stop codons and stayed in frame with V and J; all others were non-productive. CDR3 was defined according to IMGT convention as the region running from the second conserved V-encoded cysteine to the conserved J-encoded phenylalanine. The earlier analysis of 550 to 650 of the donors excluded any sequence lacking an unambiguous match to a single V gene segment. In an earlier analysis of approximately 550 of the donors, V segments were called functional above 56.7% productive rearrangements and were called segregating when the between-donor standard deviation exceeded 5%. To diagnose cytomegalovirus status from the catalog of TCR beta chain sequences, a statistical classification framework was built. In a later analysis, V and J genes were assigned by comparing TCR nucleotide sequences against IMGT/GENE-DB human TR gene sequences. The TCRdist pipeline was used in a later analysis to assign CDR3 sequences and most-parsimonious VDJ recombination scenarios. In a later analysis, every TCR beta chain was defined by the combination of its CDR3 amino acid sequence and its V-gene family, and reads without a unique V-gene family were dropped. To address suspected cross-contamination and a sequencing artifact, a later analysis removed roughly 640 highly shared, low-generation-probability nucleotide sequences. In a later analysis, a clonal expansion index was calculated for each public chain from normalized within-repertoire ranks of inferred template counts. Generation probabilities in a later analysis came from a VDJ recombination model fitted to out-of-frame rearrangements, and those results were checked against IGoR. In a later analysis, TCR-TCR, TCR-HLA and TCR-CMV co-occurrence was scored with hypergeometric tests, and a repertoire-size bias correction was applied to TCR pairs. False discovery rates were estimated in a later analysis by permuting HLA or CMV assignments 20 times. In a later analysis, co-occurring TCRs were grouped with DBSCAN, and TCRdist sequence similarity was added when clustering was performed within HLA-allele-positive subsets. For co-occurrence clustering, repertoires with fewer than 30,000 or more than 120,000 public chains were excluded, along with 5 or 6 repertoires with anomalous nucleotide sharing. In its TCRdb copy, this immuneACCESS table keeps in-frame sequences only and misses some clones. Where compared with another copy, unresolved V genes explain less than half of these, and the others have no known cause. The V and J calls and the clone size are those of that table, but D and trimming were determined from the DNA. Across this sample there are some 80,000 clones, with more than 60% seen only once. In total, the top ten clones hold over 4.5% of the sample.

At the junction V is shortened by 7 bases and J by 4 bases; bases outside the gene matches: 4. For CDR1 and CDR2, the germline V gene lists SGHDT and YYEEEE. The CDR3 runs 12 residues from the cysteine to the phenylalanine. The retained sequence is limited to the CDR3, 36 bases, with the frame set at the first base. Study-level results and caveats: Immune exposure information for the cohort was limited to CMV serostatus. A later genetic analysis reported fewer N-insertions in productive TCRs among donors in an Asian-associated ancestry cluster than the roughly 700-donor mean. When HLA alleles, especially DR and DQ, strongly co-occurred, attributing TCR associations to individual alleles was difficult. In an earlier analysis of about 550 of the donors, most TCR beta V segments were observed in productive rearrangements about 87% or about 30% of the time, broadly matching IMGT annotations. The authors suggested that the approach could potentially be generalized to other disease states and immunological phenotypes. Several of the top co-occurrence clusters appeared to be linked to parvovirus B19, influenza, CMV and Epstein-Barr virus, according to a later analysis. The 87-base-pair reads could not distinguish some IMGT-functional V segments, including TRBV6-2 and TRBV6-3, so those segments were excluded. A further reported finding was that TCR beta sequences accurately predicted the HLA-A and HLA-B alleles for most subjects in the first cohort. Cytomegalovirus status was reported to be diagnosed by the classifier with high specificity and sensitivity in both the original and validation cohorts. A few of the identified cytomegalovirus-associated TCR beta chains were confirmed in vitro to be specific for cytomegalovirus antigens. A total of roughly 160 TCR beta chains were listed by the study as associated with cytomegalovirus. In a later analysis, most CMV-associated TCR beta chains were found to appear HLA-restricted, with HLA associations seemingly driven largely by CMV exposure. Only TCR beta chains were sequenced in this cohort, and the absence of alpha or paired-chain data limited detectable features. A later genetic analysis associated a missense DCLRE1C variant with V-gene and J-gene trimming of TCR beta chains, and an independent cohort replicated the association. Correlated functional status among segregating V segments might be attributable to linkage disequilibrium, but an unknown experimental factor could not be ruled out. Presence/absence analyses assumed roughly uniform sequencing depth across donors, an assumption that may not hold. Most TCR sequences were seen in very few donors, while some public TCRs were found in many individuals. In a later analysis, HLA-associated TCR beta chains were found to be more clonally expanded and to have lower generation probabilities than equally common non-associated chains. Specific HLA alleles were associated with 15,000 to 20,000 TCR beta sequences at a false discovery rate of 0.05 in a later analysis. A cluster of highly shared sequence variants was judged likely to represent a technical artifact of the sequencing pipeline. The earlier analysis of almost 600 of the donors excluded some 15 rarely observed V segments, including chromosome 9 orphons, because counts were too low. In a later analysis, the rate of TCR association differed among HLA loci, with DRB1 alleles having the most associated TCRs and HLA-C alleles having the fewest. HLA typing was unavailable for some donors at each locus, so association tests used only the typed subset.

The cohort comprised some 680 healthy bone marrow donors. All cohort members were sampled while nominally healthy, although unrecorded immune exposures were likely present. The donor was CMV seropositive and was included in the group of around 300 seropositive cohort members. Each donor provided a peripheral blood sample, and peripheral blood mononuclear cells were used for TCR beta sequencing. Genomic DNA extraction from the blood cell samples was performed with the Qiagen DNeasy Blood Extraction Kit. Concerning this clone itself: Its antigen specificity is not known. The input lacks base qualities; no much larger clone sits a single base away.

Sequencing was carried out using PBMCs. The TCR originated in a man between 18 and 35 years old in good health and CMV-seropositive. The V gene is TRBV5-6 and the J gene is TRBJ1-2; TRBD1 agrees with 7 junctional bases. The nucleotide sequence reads TGTGCCAGCGGGGGACAGACCTATGGCTACACCTTC. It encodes CASGGQTYGYTF.